Below are 15 T cell receptor beta chains sequenced from a single sample in a study of vaccination and CD4 T cells after COVID-19. Cultured CD4+ T cells had their DNA profiled by the Oncomine TCR Beta short-read assay. MiXCR was run by TCRdb on the PCR reads, yielding one entry per CDR3 protein. The sample includes 15,000 to 20,000 distinct CDR3 sequences, about two fifths of them seen just once. Their recognized antigens are unknown. Noted treatment: roughly 10-day PBMC culture with coronavirus spike peptide pools or control peptides (ViraFEST assay). The starting material was CD4+ T cells from blood, cultured in vitro, obtained after SARS-CoV-2 vaccination. Every receptor here comes from a human donor who had recovered from COVID-19.

The rearrangement links TRBV7-2 to TRBJ2-5; D may be TRBD2 (5 bases). V was clipped by 1 base and J by 5 bases, with 11 bases between them. The germline V gene encodes CDR1 SGHTA and CDR2 FQGNSA. The CDR3 has 14 amino acids. The CDR3, as DNA: TGTGCCAGCAGCTTAGGGACTGCGACGGAGACCCAGTACTTC. Its translation is CASSLGTATETQYF.

The sample holds a few counts of this clonotype. V and J are TRBV20-1 and TRBJ2-1; 11 bases are a match to TRBD2. J gave up 4 bases and V 4 bases, and 9 bases lay outside the gene matches. The CDR3 runs to 16 residues. Germline V gene lookup returns CDR1 DFQATT and CDR2 SNEGSKA (reference sequence). In DNA, the CDR3 is TGCAGTGCTAAGGTAGCGGGAGGGAAAGGTTACAATGAGCAGTTCTTC. Amino acids: CSAKVAGGKGYNEQFF.

The table lists this clonotype with a few counts. The chain employs TRBV20-1 and TRBJ2-1, with TRBD2 matching over 11 bases. Per the germline V gene, CDR1 is DFQATT and CDR2 is SNEGSKA (reference sequence). Trimming took 6 bases from V and 2 from J; bases not matched to a gene: 3. CDR3 length equals 14 residues. CDR3 bases: TGCAGTGCCGCGGGACTAGCGGCCTACAATGAGCAGTTCTTC. This encodes CSAAGLAAYNEQFF.

This clonotype was picked up a small number of times. The V gene is TRBV20-1, the J gene TRBJ1-2; D ambiguous. The CDR3 contains 12 residues. CDR1 DFQATT and CDR2 SNEGSKA come from the germline V gene (reference sequence). V was cut by 4 bases and J by 4 bases, with 10 bases left in between. The CDR3 here is CSATPLSYGYTF. In nucleotides, the CDR3 is TGCAGTGCTACCCCCCTCAGCTATGGCTACACCTTC.

This clonotype is a singleton in its sample. This chain uses TRBV6-2 or TRBV6-3 with TRBJ2-1, with TRBD2 as a possible D gene (6 bases). Trimming cost V 5 bases and J 4 bases, with 15 bases left between them. This CDR3 comprises 15 residues. The V gene's germline CDR1 is MNHEY and CDR2 SVGEGT. CDR3 region: CASSRLVGTYNEQFF. In DNA form, the CDR3 reads TGTGCCAGCAGTCGACTAGTGGGAACTTACAATGAGCAGTTCTTC.

In DNA, the CDR3 is TGTGCCAGCACGGGCGGGAGTACCAATCAGCCCCAGCATTTT. Amino acids: CASTGGSTNQPQHF. The chain is built from TRBV6-1 and TRBJ1-5; D remains unclear. Germline V gene sequence: CDR1 MNHNS, CDR2 SASEGT. V was shortened by 7 bases and J by 3 bases, with 13 bases between the two germline ends. CDR3 size: 14 residues.

The chain combines TRBV10-1 with TRBJ2-7; 9 positions match TRBD1. The CDR3 totals 15 residues. CDR1 is WNHNN, CDR2 SYGVQD, per germline (reference sequence). After removal of 3 bases from V and 6 bases from J, the junction contained 9 bases not matched to a gene. CDR3 DNA: TGCGCCAGCAGTGAATACCGGGACAGGGCGTCCGAGCAGTACTTC. Translated: CASSEYRDRASEQYF.

Concerning this clonotype: Sequence at one end of the junction differs from germline and may be a read error. The chain couples TRBV6-2 or TRBV6-3 to TRBJ1-5; D unclear. Germline assignment: CDR1 MNHEY and CDR2 SVGEGT. CDR3 length: 14 residues. The CDR3 DNA is TGTACCAGCAGCCCGACGACGCAGGATCAGCCCCAGCATTTT. Residues: CTSSPTTQDQPQHF.

The J gene is TRBJ2-1, the V gene TRBV11-2, with D possibly matching TRBD2 (5 bases). The germline gives CDR1 SGHAT, CDR2 FQNNGV. V lost 0 bases to trimming and J lost 8 bases, with 17 bases between them. The CDR3 sequence is 16 residues long. The CDR3 sequence: CASSLEASPLQYEQFF. Written as DNA, the CDR3 is TGTGCCAGCAGCTTAGAGGCTAGCCCCTTACAATATGAGCAGTTCTTC.

This clonotype has a handful of counts. The genes are TRBV20-1 and TRBJ1-6; 9 bases align to TRBD1. Trimming removed 1 base from V and 7 bases from J; junction bases left unmatched: 5. Looked up from germline, CDR1 is DFQATT and CDR2 is SNEGSKA (reference sequence). This CDR3 has 15 residues. CDR3: CSARGTGTGNSPLHF. The DNA of the CDR3 is TGCAGTGCTAGAGGCACCGGGACAGGGAATTCACCCCTCCACTTT.

The CDR3 sequence is CASSLTASGRTATQYF. CDR3 coding DNA: TGCGCCAGCAGCTTGACGGCTAGCGGGAGAACTGCGACCCAGTACTTC. The chain links TRBV5-1 to TRBJ2-5, with 10 bases fitting TRBD2. Germline CDR1 SGHRS, CDR2 YFSETQ. The CDR3 runs 16 residues. Losses at the gene ends were 1 base for V and 7 bases for J; bases not matched to a gene: 10.

The rearrangement links TRBV5-1 to TRBJ2-7; 8 nucleotides match TRBD2. V was clipped by 4 bases and J by 4 bases; unmatched bases: 7. CDR1 is SGHRS and CDR2 is YFSETQ in the germline V gene. The CDR3 totals 14 residues. The CDR3 region is CASSRGLASYEQYF. The CDR3 nucleotides are TGCGCCAGCAGCCGTGGACTAGCTTCTTACGAGCAGTACTTC.

This chain uses TRBV7-6 with TRBJ1-1; D unresolved. CDR1 and CDR2 (germline): SGHVS, FNYEAQ. The CDR3 has 14 amino acids. With 1 base removed from V and 6 bases from J, the gap between germline ends came to 12 bases. CDR3 nucleotides: TGTGCCAGCAGCTTAGTGAGAGAGGTACCTGAAGCTTTCTTT. Protein sequence: CASSLVREVPEAFF.

This clonotype has more than one count but fewer than ten. V and J are TRBV6-1 and TRBJ1-2; unclear D gene. The CDR3 length is 14 residues. Germline CDR1 reads MNHNS; CDR2 reads SASEGT. Trimming removed 0 bases at V and 5 bases at J, with 10 bases between. The CDR3 here is CASSEAGDWYGYTF. The DNA for the CDR3 is TGTGCCAGCAGTGAAGCGGGAGACTGGTATGGCTACACCTTC.

The chain links TRBV7-2 to TRBJ1-3; D gene unclear. The CDR3 loop spans 14 amino acids. CDR1 is SGHTA and CDR2 is FQGNSA in the germline V gene. Trimming removed 3 bases from V and 4 bases from J, with 10 bases in between. CDR3 in DNA: TGTGCCAGCAGCTTCGGGATCTCGGGAAACACCATATATTTT. As protein: CASSFGISGNTIYF.